This T cell receptor (beta chain) was captured in a study of tissue T cells after allogeneic stem cell transplantation. Broader study findings: Blood and spleen captured only part of the tissue TCR repertoire. TCR repertoires tracked anatomic similarity, regardless of disease or transplant status.

This CDR3 has 12 amino acids. CDR1 KGHTA and CDR2 FRNEEI come from the germline V gene. The ends were cut back, 4 bases at V and 2 bases at J, with 6 bases in the middle. For this clone: Its antigen is still unknown. The listed genes are named as in mouse. The read comes to an end 1 residue before the CDR3 does, leaving the germline J gene to fill in the end.

Clones were read by immunoSEQ multiplex PCR, and TCRdb kept only the in-frame ones, dropping some. The table shows under 25,000 clones, with about two thirds occurring only once. The chain has TRBV24 and TRBJ2-7, with D perhaps matching TRBD1 (6 bases). Sequencing was performed on spleen. The TCR sequence derives from a female BALB/c mouse in good health. MHC haplotype: H2-d. CDR3 DNA, as far as it was read: TGTGCCAGCAGTCAGGGGGCCTATGAACAGTAC. Translating gives CASSQGAYEQY. In full, the CDR3 is CASSQGAYEQYF.